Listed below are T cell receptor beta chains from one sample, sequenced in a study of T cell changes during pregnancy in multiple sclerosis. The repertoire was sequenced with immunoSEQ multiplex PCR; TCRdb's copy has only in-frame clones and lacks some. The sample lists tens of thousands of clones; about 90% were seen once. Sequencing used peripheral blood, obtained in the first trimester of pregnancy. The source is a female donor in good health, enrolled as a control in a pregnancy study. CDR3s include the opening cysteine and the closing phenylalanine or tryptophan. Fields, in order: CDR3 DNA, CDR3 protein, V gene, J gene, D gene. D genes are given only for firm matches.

TGTGCCAGCAGCCCGCCTAGGCGGGAACAGTACTTC,CASSPPRREQYF,TRBV2,TRBJ2-7,-
TGCGCCAGCAGTCAACAAATGAACGCGGGAGGGCTTTGGGACAATGAGCAGTTCTTC,CASSQQMNAGGLWDNEQFF,TRBV4-1,TRBJ2-1,TRBD2
TGTGCCCTTTATAGCGGGAGGGCCGGCACCGGGGAGCTGTTTTTT,CALYSGRAGTGELFF,TRBV6-1,TRBJ2-2,TRBD2
TGTGCCAGCAGACTCGGGACTAGCGGGCCGTACGAGCAGTACTTC,CASRLGTSGPYEQYF,TRBV6-6,TRBJ2-7,TRBD2
TGTGCCAGCAGTCTCACAGGGGCCAACACTGAAGCTTTCTTT,CASSLTGANTEAFF,TRBV6-1,TRBJ1-1,TRBD1
TGTGCCAGCAACCCTAGCGGGAGGCGGTACGAGCAGTACTTC,CASNPSGRRYEQYF,TRBV2,TRBJ2-7,TRBD2
TGTGCCAGTAGTACCCGGGGAGAGCAGTACTTC,CASSTRGEQYF,TRBV19,TRBJ2-7,-
TGTGCCAGTAGTCCTGGGGGGGACGGATACGAGCAGTACTTC,CASSPGGDGYEQYF,TRBV19,TRBJ2-7,TRBD2
TGCGCCAGCAGCCGGGATTGGGGGCCCATTAATGAAAAACTGTTTTTT,CASSRDWGPINEKLFF,TRBV4-1,TRBJ1-4,-
TGTGCCAGCAGTCCTGGACTAGCGAACGTATACGAGCAGTACTTC,CASSPGLANVYEQYF,TRBV27,TRBJ2-7,TRBD2
TGTGCCAGCAGCTTAACTCCCGATCAGCCCCAGCATTTT,CASSLTPDQPQHF,TRBV4-2,TRBJ1-5,-
TGTGCCAGCAGCCCCGGACAGGCCCAAGAGACCCAGTACTTC,CASSPGQAQETQYF,TRBV7-6,TRBJ2-5,TRBD1
TGTGCCAGCAGCCAGGACAGAAGCAATCAGCCCCAGCATTTT,CASSQDRSNQPQHF,TRBV7-2,TRBJ1-5,-
TGTGCCAGCAGCCCGGGGGTAGTAGCGGTCCAAGAGACCCAGTACTTC,CASSPGVVAVQETQYF,TRBV7-9,TRBJ2-5,-